Below are 22 T cell receptor beta chains sequenced from a single sample in a study of beta chain features in type 1 diabetes. Expressed TCRB transcripts were sequenced because the entire RNA isolate underwent reverse transcription. Measured with immunoSEQ multiplex PCR; TCRdb has only the in-frame clones, and not every one. The sample holds 200,000 to 300,000 clones, 20% seen once. General observations from the study: Across all four CD4+ subsets, people with type 1 diabetes showed modestly shorter TCRB CDR3s.

What these receptors recognize is not known. The sequenced sample was naive CD4+ T cells from blood. All receptors derive from a woman in her thirties or forties with type 1 diabetes.

This clone came up a few times. This chain uses TRBV4-1 with TRBJ1-5; unclear D gene. The CDR3 runs to 14 residues. Germline V lookup: CDR1 MGHRA, CDR2 YSYEKL. The V gene lost 1 base and the J gene lost 4 bases, with 8 bases spanning the gap. CDR3 nucleotides: TGCGCCAGCAGCCAAGGATGGGAGAATCAGCCCCAGCATTTT. As protein: CASSQGWENQPQHF.

This chain connects TRBV4-3 to TRBJ1-2; 7 bases fit TRBD1. This CDR3 has 15 amino acids. V shed 1 base, J shed 8 bases, and the junction held 10 bases outside the gene matches. The V gene's germline CDR1 is LGHNA and CDR2 YSLEER. The CDR3 sequence is CASSQVNRDSGGYTF. The CDR3 region has the DNA TGCGCCAGCAGCCAAGTCAATCGGGACAGCGGAGGCTACACCTTC.

This clone was counted only a few times. Other nucleotide sequences in the sample specify the same CDR3. The V call is TRBV28, the J call TRBJ2-7; 7 nucleotides line up with TRBD1. There are 12 residues in the CDR3. Trimming cost V 8 bases and J 2 bases; bases outside gene matches: 3. Germline CDR1 and CDR2: MDHEN and SYDVKM. CDR3 region: CASRGTAYEQYF. The CDR3 DNA is TGTGCCAGCCGAGGGACAGCCTACGAGCAGTACTTC.

The J gene is TRBJ1-4, the V gene TRBV30; 7 nucleotides match TRBD1. V shed 7 bases and J 3 bases; nucleotides not matched to a gene: 2. This CDR3 is built from 12 residues. The germline V gene has CDR1 GTSNPN and CDR2 SVGIG (reference sequence). The CDR3 spells CASDRANEKLFF. The CDR3 DNA is TGTGCCTCCGACAGGGCTAATGAAAAACTGTTTTTT. Using reference TRBV30 and TRBJ1-4 for the parts outside the CDR3, the full variable domain is SQTIHQWPATLVQPVGSPLSLECTVEGTSNPNLYWYRQAAGRGLQLLFYSVGIGQISSEVPQNLSASRPQDRQFILSSKKLLLSDSGFYLCASDRANEKLFFGSGTQLSVL.

The gene calls are TRBV19 and TRBJ1-5; maybe TRBD1 (6 bases). Germline V gene lookup returns CDR1 LNHDA and CDR2 SQIVND (reference sequence). The V and J ends lost 7 bases and 7 bases respectively, with 17 bases between them. CDR3 size: 14 residues. The CDR3 DNA follows: TGTGCCAGTATTCTTACAGGGACGTCCCAGCCCCAGCATTTT. As protein: CASILTGTSQPQHF. The complete variable domain, with remaining parts taken from reference TRBV19 and TRBJ1-5, reads DGGITQSPKYLFRKEGQNVTLSCEQNLNHDAMYWYRQDPGQGLRLIYYSQIVNDFQKGDIAEGYSVSREKKESFPLTVTSAQKNPTAFYLCASILTGTSQPQHFGDGTRLSIL.

This clone showed up just a few times. The chain couples TRBV15 to TRBJ2-7; no firm D call. Germline CDR1 LNHNV, CDR2 YYDKDF (reference sequence). This CDR3 region has 15 residues. V lost 0 bases to trimming and J lost 0 bases, with 9 bases between them. The CDR3, as DNA: TGTGCCACCAGCAGAGATCGACTGATCTCCTACGAGCAGTACTTC. It codes for CATSRDRLISYEQYF.

This clone was observed a single time. This sequence joins TRBV19 and TRBJ2-7, with 12 bases fitting TRBD2. The CDR3 runs to 14 residues. The germline V gene has CDR1 LNHDA and CDR2 SQIVND (reference sequence). V dropped 6 bases and J dropped 0; count of bases not matched to a gene: 0. The CDR3 here is CASRTSGGSYEQYF. The CDR3 coding sequence is TGTGCCAGTAGGACTAGCGGGGGCTCCTACGAGCAGTACTTC.

This clone has more than one count but fewer than ten. The V call is TRBV28, the J call TRBJ2-1; weak D call: TRBD2 (6 bases). The CDR3 covers 15 residues. Germline loops: CDR1 MDHEN, CDR2 SYDVKM. Deletions cut 5 bases from V and 10 bases from J, with 21 bases between. CDR3 protein: CASSPRRALSWEQFF. The DNA of the CDR3 is TGTGCCAGCAGTCCCAGGAGGGCCCTCTCGTGGGAGCAGTTCTTC.

This clone has more than one count but fewer than ten. The chain employs TRBV9 and TRBJ1-5, with D possibly being TRBD1 (5 bases). V dropped 4 bases and J dropped 6 bases, with 20 bases sitting between them. This CDR3 spans 16 amino acids. The germline CDR1 and CDR2 sequences are SGDLS and YYNGEE. In DNA form, the CDR3 reads TGTGCCAGCAGCCTAGACCCAGGGCGGGGAAGTCAGCCCCAGCATTTT. Translated: CASSLDPGRGSQPQHF. The full variable domain, with the rest looked up from reference TRBV9 and TRBJ1-5, is DSGVTQTPKHLITATGQRVTLRCSPRSGDLSVYWYQQSLDQGLQFLIQYYNGEERAKGNILERFSAQQFPDLHSELNLSSLELGDSALYFCASSLDPGRGSQPQHFGDGTRLSIL.

The J gene is TRBJ2-7, the V gene TRBV27, with 10 positions matching TRBD1. CDR3 length equals 15 residues. Looked up from germline, CDR1 is MNHEY and CDR2 is SMNVEV (reference sequence). V shed 6 bases and J 0 bases; nucleotides not matched to a gene: 5. The CDR3 protein is CASSPRDRGSYEQYF. DNA for the CDR3: TGTGCCAGCAGCCCCCGGGACAGGGGCTCCTACGAGCAGTACTTC.

Here the CDR3 DNA reads TGTGCCAGTGGGTCGGACAGGCTGAGCACTGAAGCTTTCTTT. Translated, it gives CASGSDRLSTEAFF. The chain links TRBV19 to TRBJ1-1; 7 positions agree with TRBD1. This CDR3 has 14 amino acids. V lost 8 bases, J lost 4 bases, and 10 bases stayed unmatched. Per germline, CDR1 LNHDA and CDR2 SQIVND (reference sequence).

This clone was seen a handful of times. The V call is TRBV6-4, the J call TRBJ2-5, with D possibly matching TRBD2 (6 bases). Per the germline V gene, CDR1 is MRHNA and CDR2 is SNTAGT. The CDR3 contains 13 residues. V lost 6 bases, J lost 2 bases, and 10 bases lay in between. The CDR3 region is CASSGGKQETQYF. DNA of the CDR3: TGTGCCAGCAGCGGGGGAAAGCAAGAGACCCAGTACTTC.

The J gene is TRBJ1-1, the V gene TRBV29-1; D remains unclear. The CDR3 has 12 amino acids. V was cut by 5 bases and J by 2 bases, with 9 bases left in between. The germline V gene encodes CDR1 SQVTM and CDR2 ANQGSEA. CDR3 amino acids: CSVTPQNTEAFF. As DNA, the CDR3 is TGCAGCGTTACACCCCAAAACACTGAAGCTTTCTTT.

Here the CDR3 reads CASRGAGEAFF. CDR3 DNA sequence: TGTGCCAGCAGGGGGGCTGGTGAAGCTTTCTTT. V gene TRBV9 combines with J gene TRBJ1-1; weak D call: TRBD1 (6 bases). The CDR3 loop spans 11 amino acids. The germline V gene encodes CDR1 SGDLS and CDR2 YYNGEE. Trimming left V 5 bases short and J 7 bases short, with 9 bases between.

The chain couples TRBV18 to TRBJ1-5; 8 bases fit TRBD1. Looked up from germline, CDR1 is KGHSH and CDR2 is LQKENI. The CDR3 extends over 17 amino acids. Germline trimming cut 2 bases from V and 4 bases from J; bases unmatched to any gene: 10. The CDR3 sequence is CASSPKIGTGNNQPQHF. For the CDR3, the DNA is TGTGCCAGCTCACCAAAGATCGGGACAGGCAATAATCAGCCCCAGCATTTT.

The chain couples TRBV9 to TRBJ2-5; 8 bases are shared with TRBD2. Per germline, CDR1 SGDLS and CDR2 YYNGEE. The CDR3 loop spans 15 amino acids. With V trimmed by 0 bases and J by 3 bases, 4 bases remained unmatched. Written as DNA, the CDR3 is TGTGCCAGCAGCGTAGCGGGGGGGCGAGAAGAGACCCAGTACTTC. This encodes CASSVAGGREETQYF.

This clone was observed a handful of times. V usage is TRBV18 and J usage is TRBJ1-4; D may be TRBD1 (5 bases). The CDR3 extends over 13 amino acids. Trimming left V 3 bases short and J 7 bases short, with 9 bases between. Germline CDR1 is KGHSH and CDR2 is LQKENI. The CDR3 loop is CASSPPQGEKLFF. CDR3 DNA: TGTGCCAGCTCACCGCCCCAGGGTGAAAAACTGTTTTTT.

Details on this clone: One junction end disagrees with the germline gene, perhaps due to a read error. This chain uses TRBV7-7 with TRBJ1-1; D is undetermined. Germline V gives CDR1 SSHAT, CDR2 FNYEAQ (reference sequence). The CDR3 covers 13 residues. As DNA, the CDR3 is TGTGCTAGCAGTCAGTCCCGTAACACTGAAGCTTTCTTT. Translated: CASSQSRNTEAFF.

This clone was seen a handful of times. The rearrangement links TRBV5-1 to TRBJ2-3; D possibly corresponds to TRBD2 (6 bases). V lost 0 bases and J lost 2, with 16 bases in between. Germline CDR1 and CDR2: SGHRS and YFSETQ. CDR3 length: 17 amino acids. The CDR3 DNA reads TGCGCCAGCAGCTTGGCCCGAGAGCGGGCCCCCACAGATACGCAGTATTTT. Its translation: CASSLARERAPTDTQYF.

The chain is built from TRBV14 and TRBJ2-7, with a tentative D call TRBD2 (5 bases). CDR1 and CDR2 (germline): SGHDN, FVKESK. Trimming took 2 bases from V and 3 from J, leaving 5 bases between them. The CDR3 has 12 amino acids. The CDR3 here is CASSQTSYEQYF. CDR3 DNA: TGTGCCAGCAGCCAAACTAGCTACGAGCAGTACTTC. Full variable domain (outside the CDR3, taken from reference TRBV14 and TRBJ2-7): EAGVTQFPSHSVIEKGQTVTLRCDPISGHDNLYWYRRVMGKEIKFLLHFVKESKQDESGMPNNRFLAERTGGTYSTLKVQPAELEDSGVYFCASSQTSYEQYFGPGTRLTVT.

This clone showed up just a few times. The genes are TRBV29-1 and TRBJ1-5; perhaps TRBD1 as D (6 bases). V was pared by 6 bases and J by 2 bases, with 14 bases between. CDR3 size: 14 residues. Germline V lookup: CDR1 SQVTM, CDR2 ANQGSEA. CDR3 amino acids: CSVAGVGGNQPQHF. The CDR3 DNA sequence: TGCAGCGTGGCAGGGGTCGGGGGCAATCAGCCCCAGCATTTT. The variable domain in full, completed from reference TRBV29-1 and TRBJ1-5, reads SAVISQKPSRDICQRGTSLTIQCQVDSQVTMMFWYRQQPGQSLTLIATANQGSEATYESGFVIDKFPISRPNLTFSTLTVSNMSPEDSSIYLCSVAGVGGNQPQHFGDGTRLSIL.

The chain carries TRBV5-4 and TRBJ1-1; TRBD1 is a possible D gene (5 bases). CDR1 and CDR2 from the germline V gene are SGHNT and YYREEE (reference sequence). V was clipped by 6 bases and J by 0 bases, with 15 bases between them. The CDR3 spans 15 residues. The CDR3 loop is CASTWGDTVNTEAFF. The CDR3 coding sequence is TGTGCCAGCACCTGGGGGGATACAGTGAACACTGAAGCTTTCTTT.